The next 20 T cell receptor beta chains were all read from a single sample in a study of CD8+ T cells in alopecia areata. Following RNA extraction, reverse transcription yielded cDNA that acted as the sequencing template. The table came from immunoSEQ multiplex PCR; TCRdb's copy has only in-frame clones and leaves some out. The data contain around 140,000 clones, about three fifths of them seen just once; the ten biggest clones take up 6.4%. The starting material was CD4+ T cells sorted from blood, obtained at week 0. The receptor source for this set is a human donor with alopecia areata.

The V gene is TRBV18, the J gene TRBJ1-1, with a weak D call TRBD1 (6 bases). The CDR3 has 13 residues. The germline gives CDR1 KGHSH, CDR2 LQKENI. The ends were cut back, 5 bases at V and 0 bases at J, with 7 bases in the middle. The CDR3 loop reads CASSSGVNTEAFF. The CDR3 DNA reads TGTGCCAGCTCATCAGGGGTGAACACTGAAGCTTTCTTT.

The chain has TRBV7-9 and TRBJ2-5; no clear D. Trimming left V 1 base short and J 3 bases short, with 6 bases between. Germline CDR1 reads SEHNR; CDR2 reads FQNEAQ (reference sequence). The CDR3 extends over 13 amino acids. The CDR3 reads CASSLDLEETQYF. The CDR3 DNA sequence: TGTGCCAGCAGCTTAGACTTGGAAGAGACCCAGTACTTC.

The chain joins TRBV6-5 to TRBJ1-6; D possibly corresponds to TRBD1 (5 bases). The CDR3 has 13 amino acids. Between the trimmed V and J ends, which lost 8 bases and 10 bases, there was a span of 15 bases. Per germline, CDR1 MNHEY and CDR2 SVGAGI. The CDR3 is CASSPGWASPLHF. The CDR3 bases are TGTGCCAGCTCGCCAGGGTGGGCGTCACCCCTCCACTTT.

This rearrangement joins TRBV27 to TRBJ1-1; 8 bases agree with TRBD1. Losses at the gene ends were 4 bases for V and 12 bases for J; bases not matched to a gene: 7. CDR1 is MNHEY and CDR2 is SMNVEV in the germline V gene (reference sequence). CDR3 length equals 12 residues. The CDR3 spells CASSSWTGKTFF. DNA for the CDR3: TGTGCCAGCAGTTCTTGGACAGGGAAAACTTTCTTT.

The rearrangement links TRBV4-3 to TRBJ1-6, with D unresolved. From germline, CDR1 is LGHNA and CDR2 YSLEER. The CDR3 sequence is 16 residues long. The V end lost 1 base, the J end lost 1 base, and 8 bases lay between the germline ends. The CDR3 DNA reads as TGCGCCAGCAGCCAAGGCTTCGGGTCCTATAATTCACCCCTCCACTTT. Protein: CASSQGFGSYNSPLHF.

For this clone: This sample includes further DNA sequences coding for the same CDR3. The rearrangement links TRBV14 to TRBJ1-5; the D gene is possibly TRBD1 (5 bases). V lost 1 base to trimming and J lost 2 bases, with 6 bases between them. The V gene's germline CDR1 is SGHDN and CDR2 FVKESK. This CDR3 contains 14 residues. The CDR3 is CASSQGGGNQPQHF. As DNA, the CDR3 is TGTGCCAGCAGCCAAGGGGGGGGCAATCAGCCCCAGCATTTT.

J is TRBJ1-5 and V is TRBV5-1; D is uncertain. The CDR3 extends over 14 amino acids. Germline lookup yields CDR1 SGHRS and CDR2 YFSETQ. V was clipped by 0 bases and J by 3 bases, with 7 bases between them. Here the CDR3 reads CASSLDAVNQPQHF. Written as DNA, the CDR3 is TGCGCCAGCAGCTTGGACGCCGTCAATCAGCCCCAGCATTTT.

The table lists this clone with a few counts. The V call is TRBV29-1, the J call TRBJ2-7; possible D gene TRBD2, 6 bases. Germline V lookup: CDR1 SQVTM, CDR2 ANQGSEA. The V end lost 0 bases, the J end lost 6 bases, and 12 bases lay between the germline ends. The CDR3 is 13 amino acids. Here the CDR3 reads CSVEDRRVAEQYF. The DNA for the CDR3 is TGCAGCGTTGAAGATCGGAGGGTCGCCGAGCAGTACTTC.

This clone showed up just a few times. As DNA, the CDR3 is TGTGCCAGCAGCCGAAACGGAGGGGCCTACGAGCAGTACTTC. It encodes CASSRNGGAYEQYF. The gene calls are TRBV27 and TRBJ2-7, with D maybe TRBD2 (6 bases). The CDR3 has 14 amino acids. Per the germline V gene, CDR1 is MNHEY and CDR2 is SMNVEV (reference sequence). V was clipped by 6 bases and J by 2 bases, with 14 bases between them.

In its sample, this clone was seen a few times. The V and J genes are TRBV2 and TRBJ1-2, with D unresolved. Per the germline V gene, CDR1 is SNHLY and CDR2 is FYNNEI. This CDR3 spans 11 amino acids. V gave up 4 bases and J gave up 2 bases, with 2 bases separating them. Here the CDR3 DNA reads TGTGCCAGCAGTGGAAACTATGGCTACACCTTC. The encoded protein is CASSGNYGYTF.

This clone was seen many times. The chain links TRBV7-2 to TRBJ2-5; D not certain. The germline V and J ends were trimmed by 1 base and 5 bases, with 17 bases remaining between them. CDR3 size: 16 residues. Looked up from germline, CDR1 is SGHTA and CDR2 is FQGNSA. CDR3 amino acids: CASSLGGTVKRETQYF. The CDR3 nucleotides are TGTGCCAGCAGCTTAGGAGGAACAGTCAAGAGGGAGACCCAGTACTTC.

The table lists this clone with a few counts. V and J are TRBV6-6 and TRBJ2-1, with TRBD2 matching over 9 bases. The CDR3 is made up of 14 amino acids. Trimming at V came to 9 bases and at J to 4 bases, leaving 7 bases not matched to a gene. The germline CDR1 and CDR2 sequences are MNHNY and SVGAGI (reference sequence). This chain's CDR3 is CASRSGGTYNEQFF. The DNA for the CDR3 is TGTGCCAGTCGGAGCGGGGGGACGTACAATGAGCAGTTCTTC.

The rearrangement links TRBV2 to TRBJ2-1; weak D call: TRBD2 (5 bases). V was clipped by 3 bases and J by 7 bases, with 13 bases between them. Germline values: CDR1 SNHLY, CDR2 FYNNEI. The CDR3 spans 14 residues. The CDR3 region has the DNA TGTGCCAGCAGTGAGACGGGGTACTTGAATGAGCAGTTCTTC. Translated, it gives CASSETGYLNEQFF.

This clone occurred once. The chain links TRBV30 to TRBJ1-3; D unresolved. Trimming stripped 6 bases from V and 3 bases from J, with 9 bases between. The CDR3 contains 12 residues. Per germline, CDR1 GTSNPN and CDR2 SVGIG (reference sequence). CDR3 in amino acids: CACSVDGNTIYF. The CDR3 DNA reads as TGTGCCTGCTCGGTAGATGGAAACACCATATATTTT.

This clone was seen just once. The chain is built from TRBV4-2 and TRBJ1-2; D gene unclear. Germline CDR1 reads LGHNA; CDR2 reads YNFKEQ. The V end was cut by 0 bases, the J end by 0 bases, with 8 bases between. The CDR3 extends over 15 amino acids. The CDR3 is CASSQDPQANYGYTF. CDR3 DNA sequence: TGTGCCAGCAGCCAAGATCCACAAGCTAACTATGGCTACACCTTC.

This clone came up once. The V and J genes are TRBV7-9 and TRBJ1-2; D remains ambiguous. This CDR3 is built from 12 residues. The V gene's germline CDR1 is SEHNR and CDR2 FQNEAQ (reference sequence). Trimming left V 3 bases short and J 8 bases short, with 10 bases between. Here the CDR3 DNA reads TGTGCCAGCAGCTTCGGAGGTCGGGGCTACACCTTC. Its protein product is CASSFGGRGYTF.

V is TRBV6-5 and J is TRBJ1-2; 10 bases are shared with TRBD1. Unmatched junction bases numbered 9, after V lost 10 bases and J lost 7 bases. CDR1 and CDR2 from the germline V gene are MNHEY and SVGAGI. This CDR3 is 13 amino acids long. DNA of the CDR3: TGTGCCACCGGGACAGGGGTTTATAGTGGCTACACCTTC. It codes for CATGTGVYSGYTF.

Points on this clone: Other nucleotide sequences in the sample specify the same CDR3. V gene TRBV9 combines with J gene TRBJ2-5; D possibly matches TRBD1 or TRBD2 (6 bases each). Germline V CDR1 and CDR2: SGDLS, YYNGEE. The CDR3 extends over 13 amino acids. Trimming shortened V by 0 bases and J by 4 bases, and 7 bases separated the two germline ends. CDR3 region: CASSVAGAETQYF. The CDR3 DNA sequence: TGTGCCAGCAGCGTAGCGGGGGCAGAGACCCAGTACTTC.

The V and J genes are TRBV7-2 and TRBJ2-1; 7 positions agree with TRBD2. CDR3 length: 17 amino acids. Trimming at V came to 0 bases and at J to 10 bases, leaving 15 bases not matched to a gene. CDR1 is SGHTA, CDR2 FQGNSA, per germline. CDR3 loop: CASSLAGGDYQTKEQFF. The DNA for the CDR3 is TGTGCCAGCAGCTTAGCGGGTGGGGACTACCAAACGAAGGAGCAGTTCTTC.

The gene calls are TRBV6-5 and TRBJ2-7; no clear D gene. The CDR3 extends over 12 amino acids. Germline values: CDR1 MNHEY, CDR2 SVGAGI. The V gene lost 5 bases and the J gene lost 1 base, with 6 bases spanning the gap. The CDR3 DNA reads as TGTGCCAGCAGTGCCGGGTCCTACGAGCAGTACTTC. Its translation: CASSAGSYEQYF.